The entry below gives a single T cell receptor beta chain sequence along with its context. The data were taken from a study of control samples from healthy donors and cancer patients. The assay was immunoSEQ multiplex PCR, and TCRdb's table has in-frame clones only and misses some. This sample has more than 95,000 clones; roughly 87% occur once, and the top ten carry more than 1.5%. Germline CDR1 is MNHNY and CDR2 is SVGAGI (reference sequence). The CDR3 length is 17 residues. V gave up 5 bases and J gave up 0 bases, with 17 bases separating them. The V and J genes are TRBV6-6 and TRBJ2-1; D could derive from TRBD1 or TRBD2 (6 bases each). Sequencing input: blood. The clonotype was recovered from a man between 18 and 35 years old in good health. The CDR3 DNA reads TGTGCCAGCAGTCAAACCGCGGGACAAAGCTCCTACAATGAGCAGTTCTTC. The encoded protein is CASSQTAGQSSYNEQFF.